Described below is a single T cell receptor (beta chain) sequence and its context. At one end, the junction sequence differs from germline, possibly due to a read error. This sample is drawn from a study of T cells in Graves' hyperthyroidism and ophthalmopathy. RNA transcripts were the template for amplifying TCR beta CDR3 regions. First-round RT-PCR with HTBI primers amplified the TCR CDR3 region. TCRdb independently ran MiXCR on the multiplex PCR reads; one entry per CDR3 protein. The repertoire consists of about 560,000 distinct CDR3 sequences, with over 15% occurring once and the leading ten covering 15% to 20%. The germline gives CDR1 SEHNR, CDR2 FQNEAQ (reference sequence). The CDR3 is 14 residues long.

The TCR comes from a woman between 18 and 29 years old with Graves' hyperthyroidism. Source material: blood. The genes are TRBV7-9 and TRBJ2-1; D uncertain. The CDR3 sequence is CASSLRLVNNEQFF. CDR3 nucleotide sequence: TGTGCCAGTAGCTTAAGGCTAGTGAACAATGAGCAGTTCTTC.